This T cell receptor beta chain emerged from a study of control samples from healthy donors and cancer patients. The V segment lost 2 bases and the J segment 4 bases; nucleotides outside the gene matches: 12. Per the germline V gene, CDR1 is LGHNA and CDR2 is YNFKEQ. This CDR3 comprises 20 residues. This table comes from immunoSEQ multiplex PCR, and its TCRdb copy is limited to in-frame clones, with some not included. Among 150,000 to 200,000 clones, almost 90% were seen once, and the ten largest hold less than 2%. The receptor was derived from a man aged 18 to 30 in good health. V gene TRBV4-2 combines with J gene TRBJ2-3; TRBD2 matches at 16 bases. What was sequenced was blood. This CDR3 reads CASSQPGTSGGATAADTQYF. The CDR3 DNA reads TGTGCCAGCAGCCAACCTGGGACTAGCGGGGGGGCGACGGCAGCAGATACGCAGTATTTT.